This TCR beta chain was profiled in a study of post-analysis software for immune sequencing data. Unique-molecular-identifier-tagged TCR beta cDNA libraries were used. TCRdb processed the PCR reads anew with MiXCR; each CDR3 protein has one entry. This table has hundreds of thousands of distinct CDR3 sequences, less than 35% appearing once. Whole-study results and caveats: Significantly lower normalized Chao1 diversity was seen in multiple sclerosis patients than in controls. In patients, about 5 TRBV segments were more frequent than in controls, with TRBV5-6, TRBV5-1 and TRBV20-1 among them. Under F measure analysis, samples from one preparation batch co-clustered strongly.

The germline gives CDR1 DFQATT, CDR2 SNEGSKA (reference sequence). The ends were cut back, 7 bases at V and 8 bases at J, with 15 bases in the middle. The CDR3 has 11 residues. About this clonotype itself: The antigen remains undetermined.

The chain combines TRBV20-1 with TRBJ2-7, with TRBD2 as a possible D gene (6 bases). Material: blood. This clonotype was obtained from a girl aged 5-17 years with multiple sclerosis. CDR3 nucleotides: TGCAGTGGGCTGGACTACGAGCAGCAGTACTTC. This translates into CSGLDYEQQYF.